This passage covers 21 T cell receptor beta chains from one sample sequenced in a study of OX40 agonist ivuxolimab in advanced cancers. TCRdb keeps only in-frame clones here, not all; method: immunoSEQ multiplex PCR. The table includes about 100,000 clones, around 85% detected once. The sequencing used CD4+ or CD8+ T cells sorted from blood, collected in a trial of the OX40 agonist ivuxolimab. These receptor sequences come from an adult with an advanced solid tumor such as melanoma, head and neck, liver or kidney cancer.

This CDR3 is CASVYPVGNTEAFF. The DNA of the CDR3 is TGTGCCAGCGTTTACCCAGTGGGGAACACTGAAGCTTTCTTT. The chain carries TRBV7-8 and TRBJ1-1; D gene unclear. The V gene lost 8 bases and the J gene lost 1 base, with 14 bases spanning the gap. This CDR3 has 14 amino acids. Germline V gene data show CDR1 as SGHVS and CDR2 as FQNEAQ.

This clone was counted a few times. One end of the junction is discordant with germline, which a read error may explain. The V call is TRBV7-7, the J call TRBJ2-5; a weak D match, TRBD1 (5 bases). CDR3 size: 15 residues. The germline gives CDR1 SSHAT, CDR2 FNYEAQ (reference sequence). The CDR3 is CASSLDGRATETQYF. CDR3 nucleotide sequence: TGTGCTAGCAGCTTAGACGGCAGGGCGACAGAGACCCAGTACTTC.

The chain is built from TRBV29-1 and TRBJ2-7; a possible D gene is TRBD1 (7 bases). This CDR3 is 13 amino acids long. Germline values: CDR1 SQVTM, CDR2 ANQGSEA. Trimming cost V 2 bases and J 3 bases, with 11 bases left between them. This CDR3 is CSVERQGGYEQYF. As DNA, the CDR3 is TGCAGCGTTGAAAGACAGGGAGGCTACGAGCAGTACTTC.

The rearrangement uses TRBV30 and TRBJ1-5, with 7 bases matching TRBD1. V was clipped by 5 bases and J by 4 bases; unmatched bases: 5. The CDR3 consists of 13 residues. Germline lookup yields CDR1 GTSNPN and CDR2 SVGIG (reference sequence). The chain's CDR3 is CAWQGQENQPQHF. CDR3 bases: TGTGCCTGGCAAGGACAGGAGAATCAGCCCCAGCATTTT.

The chain links TRBV4-3 to TRBJ2-5; D unresolved. This CDR3 is 15 amino acids long. The V gene lost 1 base and the J gene lost 3 bases, with 12 bases spanning the gap. CDR1 is LGHNA, CDR2 YSLEER, per germline. The CDR3 region has the DNA TGCGCCAGCAGCCAAGGCAAGGACGTTAAAGAGACCCAGTACTTC. Translated, it gives CASSQGKDVKETQYF.

The rearrangement uses TRBV6-5 and TRBJ2-7, with 9 bases matching TRBD2. Germline CDR1 MNHEY, CDR2 SVGAGI. The CDR3 contains 15 residues. The ends lost 8 bases at V and 2 bases at J; junction bases unmatched: 10. As DNA, the CDR3 is TGTGCCAGCCGCCTTGCGGGAGGGCTTCCCTACGAGCAGTACTTC. Amino acid sequence: CASRLAGGLPYEQYF.

J is TRBJ2-3 and V is TRBV28; 7 nucleotides line up with TRBD2. V was clipped by 7 bases and J by 1 base; unmatched bases: 8. Germline V gene sequence: CDR1 MDHEN, CDR2 SYDVKM. This CDR3 contains 15 residues. CDR3 residues: CASIGGSVGTDTQYF. The CDR3 coding sequence is TGTGCCAGCATTGGCGGGAGCGTTGGCACAGATACGCAGTATTTT.

The chain carries TRBV30 and TRBJ2-7; perhaps TRBD2 as D (6 bases). The CDR3 has 13 amino acids. CDR1 and CDR2 from the germline V gene are GTSNPN and SVGIG (reference sequence). Between the trimmed V and J ends, which lost 1 base and 2 bases, there was a span of 9 bases. The CDR3 region is CAWSGDSPYEQYF. The CDR3 nucleotides read TGTGCCTGGAGTGGGGACTCCCCCTACGAGCAGTACTTC.

The V and J genes are TRBV6-6 and TRBJ1-1; D remains unclear. CDR1 MNHNY and CDR2 SVGAGI come from the germline V gene (reference sequence). V was shortened by 0 bases and J by 7 bases, with 6 bases between the two germline ends. There are 12 residues in the CDR3. The CDR3 sequence is CASSYSIVEAFF. Written as DNA, the CDR3 is TGTGCCAGCAGTTACTCCATTGTTGAAGCTTTCTTT.

This clone was detected once. The rearrangement links TRBV11-3 to TRBJ2-7; D may be TRBD1 (6 bases). Germline V lookup: CDR1 SGHNT, CDR2 YENEEA. With 3 bases removed from V and 2 bases from J, the gap between germline ends came to 11 bases. CDR3 size: 14 residues. The CDR3 DNA is TGTGCCAGCAGCTTCCGGGACATTCCCTACGAGCAGTACTTC. Translation: CASSFRDIPYEQYF.

V is TRBV6-6 and J is TRBJ2-4; D is perhaps TRBD2 (5 bases). The V and J ends lost 6 bases and 6 bases respectively, with 18 bases between them. The CDR3 spans 15 residues. CDR1 and CDR2 (germline): MNHNY, SVGAGI (reference sequence). The CDR3 reads CASSLDGNRINIQYF. The CDR3 nucleotides read TGTGCCAGCAGCCTCGACGGGAACAGAATAAACATTCAGTACTTC.

This clone was seen once. This chain uses TRBV6-6 with TRBJ2-2; TRBD2 is a possible D gene (6 bases). The CDR3 is 13 amino acids. The V end lost 8 bases, the J end lost 4 bases, and 11 bases lay between the germline ends. CDR1 and CDR2 from the germline V gene are MNHNY and SVGAGI (reference sequence). Here the CDR3 DNA reads TGTGCCAGCGGACTAATCCCCACCGGGGAGCTGTTTTTT. Amino acid sequence: CASGLIPTGELFF.

DNA for the CDR3: TGTGCCACACAGGGTTTAGATGAGACCCAGTACTTC. It codes for CATQGLDETQYF. The rearrangement joins TRBV10-3 to TRBJ2-5, with a tentative D call TRBD1 (6 bases). The V gene lost 10 bases and the J gene lost 5 bases, with 14 bases spanning the gap. The CDR3 is 12 residues long. Germline V CDR1 and CDR2: ENHRY, SYGVKD.

The CDR3 DNA reads as TGTGCCAGCAGTGAAAGGGGCGGCGGCACTGAAGCTTTCTTT. Protein product: CASSERGGGTEAFF. The chain links TRBV2 to TRBJ1-1; TRBD1 is a possible D gene (5 bases). The V gene lost 2 bases and the J gene lost 4 bases, with 11 bases spanning the gap. The CDR3 contains 14 residues. CDR1 and CDR2 (germline): SNHLY, FYNNEI. Full variable domain (rest looked up from reference TRBV2 and TRBJ1-1): EPEVTQTPSHQVTQMGQEVILRCVPISNHLYFYWYRQILGQKVEFLVSFYNNEISEKSEIFDDQFSVERPDGSNFTLKIRSTKLEDSAMYFCASSERGGGTEAFFGQGTRLTVV.

There are many counts of this clone. The genes are TRBV5-1 and TRBJ2-7; possibly TRBD2 for D (5 bases). The V and J ends lost 7 bases and 1 base respectively, with 15 bases between them. Germline V gene data show CDR1 as SGHRS and CDR2 as YFSETQ. There are 14 residues in the CDR3. CDR3 coding DNA: TGCGCCAGCTCGCCGGACTTCCTTTCCTACGAGCAGTACTTC. Protein product: CASSPDFLSYEQYF.

This clone showed up just once. The genes are TRBV6-5 and TRBJ1-5, with 7 bases matching TRBD1. The CDR3 runs to 15 residues. The germline CDR1 and CDR2 sequences are MNHEY and SVGAGI. Losses at the gene ends were 6 bases for V and 4 bases for J; bases not matched to a gene: 9. CDR3 DNA: TGTGCCAGCAGGCCCGACAGGGAAAGAAATCAGCCCCAGCATTTT. As protein: CASRPDRERNQPQHF.

The rearrangement uses TRBV6-5 and TRBJ2-1; D unclear. The germline V gene has CDR1 MNHEY and CDR2 SVGAGI. This CDR3 has 16 amino acids. The ends were cut back, 0 bases at V and 0 bases at J, with 9 bases in the middle. CDR3: CASSYSGFSSYNEQFF. The CDR3 nucleotides read TGTGCCAGCAGTTACTCGGGCTTTAGCTCCTACAATGAGCAGTTCTTC.

This clone occurred a few times. The chain combines TRBV19 with TRBJ1-1; D unresolved. Per germline, CDR1 LNHDA and CDR2 SQIVND (reference sequence). With 5 bases removed from V and 1 base from J, the gap between germline ends came to 8 bases. The CDR3 covers 13 residues. The CDR3 DNA follows: TGTGCCAGTAGTCAGGAGGGGAACACTGAAGCTTTCTTT. Amino acids: CASSQEGNTEAFF. The full variable domain, with the rest looked up from reference TRBV19 and TRBJ1-1, is DGGITQSPKYLFRKEGQNVTLSCEQNLNHDAMYWYRQDPGQGLRLIYYSQIVNDFQKGDIAEGYSVSREKKESFPLTVTSAQKNPTAFYLCASSQEGNTEAFFGQGTRLTVV.

The J gene is TRBJ1-1, the V gene TRBV5-6; tentatively, D is TRBD1 (5 bases). This CDR3 spans 16 amino acids. Germline V lookup: CDR1 SGHDT, CDR2 YYEEEE. V lost 2 bases to trimming and J lost 3 bases, with 17 bases between them. The CDR3 nucleotides are TGTGCCAGCAGCTTTTTTTCGGGACCCGGGGACACTGAAGCTTTCTTT. Protein product: CASSFFSGPGDTEAFF.

This clone was picked up a small number of times. This sequence joins TRBV19 and TRBJ1-5, with TRBD1 as a possible D gene (6 bases). The length of the CDR3 is 15 residues. Germline-derived CDR1 and CDR2 are LNHDA and SQIVND (reference sequence). V gave up 3 bases and J gave up 3 bases, with 12 bases separating them. The chain's CDR3 is CASSMGDRSNQPQHF. DNA of the CDR3: TGTGCCAGTAGTATGGGTGACAGGTCCAATCAGCCCCAGCATTTT.

V and J are TRBV7-2 and TRBJ1-4; no clear D. V was cut by 5 bases and J by 0 bases, with 7 bases left in between. The CDR3 has 14 residues. CDR1 and CDR2 (germline): SGHTA, FQGNSA. CDR3 protein: CASSAIATNEKLFF. The CDR3, as DNA: TGTGCCAGCAGCGCGATTGCAACTAATGAAAAACTGTTTTTT.